Presented here are 19 T cell receptor beta chains from one specimen sequenced in a study of cytomegalovirus exposure and HLA in healthy donors. Measured with immunoSEQ multiplex PCR; TCRdb has only the in-frame clones, and not every one. In the table there are approximately 150,000 clones, about 87% of which are singletons. The sample was PBMCs. These receptors all stem from a man aged 18 to 30 in good health and CMV-seropositive.

The chain combines TRBV30 with TRBJ2-7, with 8 bases aligning to TRBD1. The V gene's germline CDR1 is GTSNPN and CDR2 SVGIG (reference sequence). This CDR3 has 12 amino acids. V was pared by 8 bases and J by 1 base, with 4 bases of the junction left unmatched. The CDR3 DNA reads as TGTGCCCTAGGACAGGGATCCTACGAGCAGTACTTC. Protein sequence: CALGQGSYEQYF.

The chain employs TRBV15 and TRBJ2-7; TRBD2 matches at 15 bases. CDR1 and CDR2 (germline): LNHNV, YYDKDF (reference sequence). V shed 3 bases, J shed 6 bases, and the junction held 12 bases outside the gene matches. The CDR3 is 18 residues long. The CDR3 nucleotides are TGTGCCACCAGCAGCCCACCGGGACTAGCGGGGGGCCGGGTCGAGCAGTACTTC. It translates to CATSSPPGLAGGRVEQYF.

The chain recombines TRBV9 with TRBJ1-2; 7 bases align to TRBD1. The germline CDR1 and CDR2 sequences are SGDLS and YYNGEE. The CDR3 extends over 14 amino acids. Losses at the gene ends were 1 base for V and 4 bases for J; bases not matched to a gene: 4. This CDR3 reads CASSVLGQSYGYTF. As DNA, the CDR3 is TGTGCCAGCAGCGTATTGGGACAGAGCTATGGCTACACCTTC.

This chain connects TRBV5-1 to TRBJ2-5; TRBD1 matches at 8 bases. Germline-derived CDR1 and CDR2 are SGHRS and YFSETQ. CDR3 length: 15 residues. J gave up 5 bases and V 4 bases, and 10 bases lay outside the gene matches. The CDR3 spells CASSALRGRGETQYF. CDR3 nucleotides: TGCGCCAGCAGCGCACTCAGGGGGCGCGGGGAGACCCAGTACTTC.

This clone is a singleton in its sample. The V and J genes are TRBV19 and TRBJ1-5; TRBD1 is a possible D gene (5 bases). The CDR3 extends over 14 amino acids. Germline CDR1 LNHDA, CDR2 SQIVND (reference sequence). The V end lost 2 bases, the J end lost 4 bases, and 9 bases lay between the germline ends. The CDR3 protein is CASSIQGGNQPQHF. The CDR3 DNA follows: TGTGCCAGTAGTATACAGGGTGGGAATCAGCCCCAGCATTTT.

This sequence joins TRBV6-1 and TRBJ2-2; D is undetermined. The CDR3 runs to 14 residues. CDR1 is MNHNS and CDR2 is SASEGT in the germline V gene. Trimming took 2 bases from V and 1 from J, leaving 5 bases between them. The CDR3: CASSEYLNTGELFF. The CDR3 DNA follows: TGTGCCAGCAGTGAATATCTGAACACCGGGGAGCTGTTTTTT.

The chain links TRBV27 to TRBJ2-7; D not resolved. V lost 3 bases to trimming and J lost 0 bases, with 12 bases between them. Germline loops: CDR1 MNHEY, CDR2 SMNVEV (reference sequence). CDR3 length: 15 residues. CDR3: CASSLELLTSYEQYF. CDR3 in DNA: TGTGCCAGCAGTTTGGAGCTCTTAACCTCCTACGAGCAGTACTTC.

This chain links TRBV27 with TRBJ2-1; 7 bases are shared with TRBD2. Germline-derived CDR1 and CDR2 are MNHEY and SMNVEV (reference sequence). The CDR3 totals 15 residues. After removal of 6 bases from V and 8 bases from J, the junction contained 13 bases not matched to a gene. CDR3 DNA: TGTGCCAGCAGGGGGGAGGGACTCACTTGGGATGAGCAGTTCTTC. This sequence encodes CASRGEGLTWDEQFF.

The chain uses TRBV5-8 and TRBJ1-3, with 8 bases fitting TRBD1. V lost 5 bases to trimming and J lost 0 bases; unmatched junction nucleotides: 7. The CDR3 runs to 16 residues. Per germline, CDR1 SGHTS and CDR2 YDEGEE. As DNA, the CDR3 is TGTGCCAGCAGATTAACCGGGACAGGCTCTGGAAACACCATATATTTT. Protein product: CASRLTGTGSGNTIYF.

The genes are TRBV29-1 and TRBJ1-3; 11 bases map to TRBD1. The germline V gene has CDR1 SQVTM and CDR2 ANQGSEA. V was clipped by 4 bases and J by 7 bases; unmatched bases: 6. This CDR3 spans 14 amino acids. The CDR3 loop reads CSVGGQGESNTIYF. The CDR3 DNA reads as TGCAGCGTTGGGGGACAGGGGGAGAGCAACACCATATATTTT.

V and J are TRBV19 and TRBJ1-5, with D possibly TRBD1 on 6 matching bases. Germline V gene sequence: CDR1 LNHDA, CDR2 SQIVND (reference sequence). The V end lost 4 bases, the J end lost 2 bases, and 12 bases lay between the germline ends. The CDR3 sequence is 15 residues long. In nucleotides, the CDR3 is TGTGCCAGTAGTAGACGGACAGACCGCAATCAGCCCCAGCATTTT. As protein: CASSRRTDRNQPQHF.

The V and J genes are TRBV7-6 and TRBJ2-1; a possible D gene is TRBD2 (6 bases). The CDR3 covers 16 residues. With 9 bases removed from V and 6 bases from J, the gap between germline ends came to 24 bases. CDR1 is SGHVS, CDR2 FNYEAQ, per germline. CDR3 nucleotide sequence: TGTGCCAGTGCCTTTGCGGGATCGGTTTTGGGCAATGAGCAGTTCTTC. It encodes CASAFAGSVLGNEQFF.

The genes are TRBV2 and TRBJ2-7; D is perhaps TRBD2 (6 bases). Trimming removed 11 bases from V and 2 bases from J, with 22 bases in between. The CDR3 spans 15 residues. The germline gives CDR1 SNHLY, CDR2 FYNNEI. The CDR3 nucleotides are TGTGCCCTTGGAGGGGAACAGGATGCTCCCTACGAGCAGTACTTC. Translation gives CALGGEQDAPYEQYF.

The genes are TRBV29-1 and TRBJ2-1; D gene ambiguous. This CDR3 spans 16 amino acids. Between the trimmed V and J ends, which lost 7 bases and 0 bases, there was a span of 19 bases. The V gene's germline CDR1 is SQVTM and CDR2 ANQGSEA. CDR3 sequence reads: CSAPGSLGGSYNEQFF. As DNA, the CDR3 is TGCAGCGCCCCTGGGTCTCTAGGCGGCTCCTACAATGAGCAGTTCTTC.

The V call is TRBV5-4, the J call TRBJ1-6, with TRBD1 matching over 8 bases. The J segment lost 7 bases and the V segment lost 4 bases, leaving 7 bases of the junction unmatched. The CDR3 is made up of 15 amino acids. The germline CDR1 and CDR2 sequences are SGHNT and YYREEE (reference sequence). The CDR3 loop is CASSAGGVGNSPLHF. The CDR3 coding sequence is TGTGCCAGCAGCGCAGGGGGCGTTGGGAATTCACCCCTCCACTTT.

The rearrangement joins TRBV5-6 to TRBJ2-4; no firm D call. In germline, CDR1 is SGHDT, CDR2 YYEEEE. The CDR3 sequence is 16 residues long. V shed 5 bases and J shed 0 bases, with 15 bases lying between them. The CDR3 DNA is TGTGCCAGCAGAAATAGTGAAAGTATAGCCAAAAACATTCAGTACTTC. It yields the protein CASRNSESIAKNIQYF.

This chain joins TRBV6-5 and TRBJ1-2; 7 positions agree with TRBD1. V shed 6 bases, J shed 2 bases, and the junction held 6 bases outside the gene matches. The CDR3 totals 14 residues. Germline V gene data show CDR1 as MNHEY and CDR2 as SVGAGI. Here the CDR3 reads CASRGPGQNYGYTF. CDR3 bases: TGTGCCAGCAGGGGCCCGGGACAGAACTATGGCTACACCTTC.

The chain links TRBV30 to TRBJ2-2; D not resolved. The V gene lost 4 bases and the J gene lost 0 bases, with 9 bases spanning the gap. Germline loops: CDR1 GTSNPN, CDR2 SVGIG (reference sequence). The CDR3 has 14 amino acids. The CDR3 region has the DNA TGTGCCTGGAAAGACACTCCGAACACCGGGGAGCTGTTTTTT. This translates into CAWKDTPNTGELFF.

V gene TRBV5-6 combines with J gene TRBJ2-4; D is possibly TRBD2 (5 bases). V was pared by 4 bases and J by 6 bases, with 17 bases between. The CDR3 covers 15 residues. Germline CDR1 is SGHDT and CDR2 is YYEEEE. As DNA, the CDR3 is TGTGCCAGCAGCGACGACCCTGGGAGCACAAACATTCAGTACTTC. Protein sequence: CASSDDPGSTNIQYF.